This T cell receptor beta chain was sequenced during a study of blood T cell repertoires in COVID-19. As for the study in general: From T cells, B-cell-depleted T cells, or PBMCs came the material, which was cDNA or gDNA.

Assay: immunoSEQ multiplex PCR; the TCRdb copy retains only in-frame clones and omits some. The sample lists some 50,000 clones, more than 75% occurring once. This clonotype originated in a human donor in a cohort sampled during active COVID-19. The sample was peripheral blood.

DNA for the CDR3: TGTGCCAGCAGCTCCAACAGGGACTCCTACGAGCAGTACTTC. This translates into CASSSNRDSYEQYF. V usage is TRBV5-4 and J usage is TRBJ2-7; possible D gene TRBD1, 6 bases. Per germline, CDR1 SGHNT and CDR2 YYREEE (reference sequence). The CDR3 is 14 amino acids. Trimming took off 3 bases at V and 0 bases at J, with 10 bases between the two ends.